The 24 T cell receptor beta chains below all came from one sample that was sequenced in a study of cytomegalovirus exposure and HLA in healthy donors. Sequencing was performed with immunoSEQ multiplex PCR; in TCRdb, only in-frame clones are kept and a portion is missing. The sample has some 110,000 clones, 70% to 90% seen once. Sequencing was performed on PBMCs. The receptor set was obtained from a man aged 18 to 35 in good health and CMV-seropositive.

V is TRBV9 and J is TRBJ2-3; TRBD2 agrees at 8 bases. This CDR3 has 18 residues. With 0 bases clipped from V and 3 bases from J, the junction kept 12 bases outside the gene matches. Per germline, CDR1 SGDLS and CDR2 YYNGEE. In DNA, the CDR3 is TGTGCCAGCAGCGTAGCTCGGCGGGGGGTTTACGGGACAGATACGCAGTATTTT. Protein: CASSVARRGVYGTDTQYF. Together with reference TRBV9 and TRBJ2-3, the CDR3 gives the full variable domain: DSGVTQTPKHLITATGQRVTLRCSPRSGDLSVYWYQQSLDQGLQFLIQYYNGEERAKGNILERFSAQQFPDLHSELNLSSLELGDSALYFCASSVARRGVYGTDTQYFGPGTRLTVL.

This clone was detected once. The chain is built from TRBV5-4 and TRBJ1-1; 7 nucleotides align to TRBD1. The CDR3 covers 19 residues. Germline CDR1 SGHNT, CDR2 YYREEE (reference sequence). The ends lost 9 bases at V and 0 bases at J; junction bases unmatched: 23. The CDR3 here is CATKGLSGRGQWVNTEAFF. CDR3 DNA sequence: TGTGCCACAAAGGGTTTATCGGGAAGGGGGCAATGGGTGAACACTGAAGCTTTCTTT.

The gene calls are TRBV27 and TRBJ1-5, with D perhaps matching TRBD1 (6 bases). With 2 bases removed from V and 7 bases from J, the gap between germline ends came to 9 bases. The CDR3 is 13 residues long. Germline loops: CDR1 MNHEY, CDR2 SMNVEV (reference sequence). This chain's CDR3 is CASSLGGDQPQHF. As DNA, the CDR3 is TGTGCCAGCAGTTTAGGGGGCGACCAGCCCCAGCATTTT.

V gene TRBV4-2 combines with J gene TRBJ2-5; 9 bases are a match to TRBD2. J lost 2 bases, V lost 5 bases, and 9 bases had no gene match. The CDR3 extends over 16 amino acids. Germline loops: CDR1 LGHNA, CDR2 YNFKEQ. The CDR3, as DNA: TGTGCCAGCAGCTTCGGGCTAGCGGGGAGGCAAGAGACCCAGTACTTC. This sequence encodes CASSFGLAGRQETQYF.

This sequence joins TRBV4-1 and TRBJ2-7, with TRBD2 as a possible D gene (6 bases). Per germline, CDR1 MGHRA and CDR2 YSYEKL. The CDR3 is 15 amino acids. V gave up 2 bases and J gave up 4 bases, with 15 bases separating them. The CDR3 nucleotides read TGCGCCAGCAGCCAACTCCCCGGAGGGCGTTACGAGCAGTACTTC. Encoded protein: CASSQLPGGRYEQYF.

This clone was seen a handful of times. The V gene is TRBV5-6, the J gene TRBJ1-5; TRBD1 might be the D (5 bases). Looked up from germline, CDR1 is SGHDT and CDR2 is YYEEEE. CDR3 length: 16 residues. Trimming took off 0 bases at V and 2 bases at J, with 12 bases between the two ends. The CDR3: CASSLAGKGGNQPQHF. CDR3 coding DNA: TGTGCCAGCAGCTTGGCAGGCAAAGGGGGCAATCAGCCCCAGCATTTT. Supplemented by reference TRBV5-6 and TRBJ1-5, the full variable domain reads DAGVTQSPTHLIKTRGQQVTLRCSPKSGHDTVSWYQQALGQGPQFIFQYYEEEERQRGNFPDRFSGHQFPNYSSELNVNALLLGDSALYLCASSLAGKGGNQPQHFGDGTRLSIL.

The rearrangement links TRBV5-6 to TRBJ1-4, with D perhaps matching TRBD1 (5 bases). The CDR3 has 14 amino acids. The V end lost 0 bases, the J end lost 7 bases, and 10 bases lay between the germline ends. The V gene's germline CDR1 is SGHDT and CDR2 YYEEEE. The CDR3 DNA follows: TGTGCCAGCAGCTTGGCACAGGTCCGTGAAAAACTGTTTTTT. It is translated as CASSLAQVREKLFF. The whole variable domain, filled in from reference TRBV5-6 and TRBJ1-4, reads DAGVTQSPTHLIKTRGQQVTLRCSPKSGHDTVSWYQQALGQGPQFIFQYYEEEERQRGNFPDRFSGHQFPNYSSELNVNALLLGDSALYLCASSLAQVREKLFFGSGTQLSVL.

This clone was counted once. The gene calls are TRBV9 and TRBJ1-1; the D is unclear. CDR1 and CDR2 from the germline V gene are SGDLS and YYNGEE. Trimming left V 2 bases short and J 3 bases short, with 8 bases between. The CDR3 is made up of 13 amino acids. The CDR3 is CASSVLGDTEAFF. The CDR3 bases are TGTGCCAGCAGCGTTTTGGGCGACACTGAAGCTTTCTTT. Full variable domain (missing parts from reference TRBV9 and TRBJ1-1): DSGVTQTPKHLITATGQRVTLRCSPRSGDLSVYWYQQSLDQGLQFLIQYYNGEERAKGNILERFSAQQFPDLHSELNLSSLELGDSALYFCASSVLGDTEAFFGQGTRLTVV.

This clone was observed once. CDR3 in DNA: TGTGCCAGCAGCTTTTTGCCAGGCGCCAACTACGAGCAGTACTTC. Translating gives CASSFLPGANYEQYF. The chain has TRBV7-2 and TRBJ2-7; D is unclear. Deletions cut 3 bases from V and 3 bases from J, with 15 bases between. CDR1 and CDR2 (germline): SGHTA, FQGNSA. The CDR3 contains 15 residues.

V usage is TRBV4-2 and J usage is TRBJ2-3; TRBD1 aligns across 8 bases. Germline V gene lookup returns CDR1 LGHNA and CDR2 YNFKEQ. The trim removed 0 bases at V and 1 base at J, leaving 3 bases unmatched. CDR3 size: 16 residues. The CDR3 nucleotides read TGTGCCAGCAGCCAAGATCCGGGACAGGGCACAGATACGCAGTATTTT. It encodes CASSQDPGQGTDTQYF.

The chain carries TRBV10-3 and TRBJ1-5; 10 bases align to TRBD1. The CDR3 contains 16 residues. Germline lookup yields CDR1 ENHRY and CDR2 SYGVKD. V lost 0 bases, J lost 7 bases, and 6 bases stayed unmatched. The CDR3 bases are TGTGCCATCAGTGAGTCGGGGACAGGGGAGGACCAGCCCCAGCATTTT. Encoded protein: CAISESGTGEDQPQHF.

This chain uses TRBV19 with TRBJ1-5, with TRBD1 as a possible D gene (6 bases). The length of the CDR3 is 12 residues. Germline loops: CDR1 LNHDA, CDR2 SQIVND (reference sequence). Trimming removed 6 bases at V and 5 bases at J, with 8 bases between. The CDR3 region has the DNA TGTGCCAGTAGACAGGGAGATCAGCCCCAGCATTTT. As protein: CASRQGDQPQHF.

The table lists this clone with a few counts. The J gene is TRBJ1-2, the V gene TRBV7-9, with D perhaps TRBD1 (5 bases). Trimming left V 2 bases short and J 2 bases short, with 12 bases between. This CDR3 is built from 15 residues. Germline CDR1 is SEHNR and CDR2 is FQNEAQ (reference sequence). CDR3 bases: TGTGCCAGCAGCTTAAACCAGGGCCTCAACTATGGCTACACCTTC. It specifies CASSLNQGLNYGYTF.

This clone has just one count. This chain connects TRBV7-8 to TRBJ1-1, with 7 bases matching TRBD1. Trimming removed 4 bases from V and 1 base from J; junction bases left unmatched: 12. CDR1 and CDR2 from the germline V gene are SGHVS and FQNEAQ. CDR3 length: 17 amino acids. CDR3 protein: CASSSRGVWTGNTEAFF. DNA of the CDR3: TGTGCCAGCAGCTCGAGAGGAGTATGGACAGGGAACACTGAAGCTTTCTTT.

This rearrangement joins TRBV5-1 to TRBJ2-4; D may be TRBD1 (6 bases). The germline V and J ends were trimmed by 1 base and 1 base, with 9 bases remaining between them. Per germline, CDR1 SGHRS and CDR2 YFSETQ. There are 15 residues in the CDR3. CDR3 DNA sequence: TGCGCCAGCAGCTTGTACCAGGGGGCCAAAAACATTCAGTACTTC. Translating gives CASSLYQGAKNIQYF.

CDR3 sequence reads: CASSQAAGQGWLEKLFF. CDR3 DNA: TGTGCCAGCAGCCAAGCCGCGGGACAGGGTTGGCTTGAAAAACTGTTTTTT. V is TRBV14 and J is TRBJ1-4; TRBD1 aligns across 9 bases. Trimming at V came to 1 base and at J to 7 bases, leaving 10 bases not matched to a gene. CDR1 and CDR2 from the germline V gene are SGHDN and FVKESK. CDR3 size: 17 residues.

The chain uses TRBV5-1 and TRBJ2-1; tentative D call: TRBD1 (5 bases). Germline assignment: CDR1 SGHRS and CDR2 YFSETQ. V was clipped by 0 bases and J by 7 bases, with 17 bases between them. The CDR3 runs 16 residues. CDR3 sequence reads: CASSLVRQGSENEQFF. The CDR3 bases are TGCGCCAGCAGCTTGGTACGGCAGGGCAGCGAAAATGAGCAGTTCTTC. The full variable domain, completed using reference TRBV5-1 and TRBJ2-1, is KAGVTQTPRYLIKTRGQQVTLSCSPISGHRSVSWYQQTPGQGLQFLFEYFSETQRNKGNFPGRFSGRQFSNSRSEMNVSTLELGDSALYLCASSLVRQGSENEQFFGPGTRLTVL.

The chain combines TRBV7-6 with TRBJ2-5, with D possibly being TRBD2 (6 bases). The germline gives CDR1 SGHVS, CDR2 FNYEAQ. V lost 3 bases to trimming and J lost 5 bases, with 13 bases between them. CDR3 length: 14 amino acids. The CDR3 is CASSLERGYETQYF. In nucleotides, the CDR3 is TGTGCCAGCAGCTTGGAACGGGGGTACGAGACCCAGTACTTC.

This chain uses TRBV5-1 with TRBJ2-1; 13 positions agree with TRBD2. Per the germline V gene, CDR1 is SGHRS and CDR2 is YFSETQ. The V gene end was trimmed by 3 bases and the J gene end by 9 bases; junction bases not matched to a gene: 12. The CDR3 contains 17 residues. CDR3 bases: TGCGCCAGCAGCTCAACTAGCGGGGGGGCCTCGGTCGGTGAGCAGTTCTTC. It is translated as CASSSTSGGASVGEQFF.

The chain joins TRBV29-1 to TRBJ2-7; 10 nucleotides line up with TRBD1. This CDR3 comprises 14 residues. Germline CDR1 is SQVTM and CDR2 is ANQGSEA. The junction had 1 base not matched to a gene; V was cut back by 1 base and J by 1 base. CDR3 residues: CSVEGTGGSYEQYF. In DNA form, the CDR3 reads TGCAGCGTTGAAGGGACAGGGGGGTCCTACGAGCAGTACTTC.

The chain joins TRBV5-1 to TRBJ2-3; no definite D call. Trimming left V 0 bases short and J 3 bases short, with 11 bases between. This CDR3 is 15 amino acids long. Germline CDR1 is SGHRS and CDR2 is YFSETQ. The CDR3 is CASSLATLATDTQYF. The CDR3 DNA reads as TGCGCCAGCAGCTTGGCCACGTTAGCAACAGATACGCAGTATTTT. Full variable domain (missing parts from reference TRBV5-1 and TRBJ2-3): KAGVTQTPRYLIKTRGQQVTLSCSPISGHRSVSWYQQTPGQGLQFLFEYFSETQRNKGNFPGRFSGRQFSNSRSEMNVSTLELGDSALYLCASSLATLATDTQYFGPGTRLTVL.

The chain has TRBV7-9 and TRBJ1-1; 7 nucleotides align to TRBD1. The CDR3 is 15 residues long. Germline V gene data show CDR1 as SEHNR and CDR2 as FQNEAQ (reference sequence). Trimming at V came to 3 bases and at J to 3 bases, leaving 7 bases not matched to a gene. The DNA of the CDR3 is TGTGCCAGCAGCTTGCTGACAGGGTGGGACACTGAAGCTTTCTTT. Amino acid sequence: CASSLLTGWDTEAFF.

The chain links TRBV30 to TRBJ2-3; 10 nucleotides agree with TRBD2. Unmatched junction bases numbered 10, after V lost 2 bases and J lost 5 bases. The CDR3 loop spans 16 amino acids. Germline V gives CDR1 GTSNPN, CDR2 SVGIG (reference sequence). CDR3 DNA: TGTGCCTGGAGTACGCATGGAGCGGGGGGGCGAGATACGCAGTATTTT. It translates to CAWSTHGAGGRDTQYF.

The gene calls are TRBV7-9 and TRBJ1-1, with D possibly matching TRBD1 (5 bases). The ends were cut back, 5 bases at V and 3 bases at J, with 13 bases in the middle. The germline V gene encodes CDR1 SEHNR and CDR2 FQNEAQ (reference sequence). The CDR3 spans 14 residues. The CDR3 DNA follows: TGTGCCAGCAGCCCCGTTCCGGGGGACACTGAAGCTTTCTTT. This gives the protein CASSPVPGDTEAFF.